This T cell receptor beta chain derives from a study of cytomegalovirus exposure and HLA in healthy donors (dated by TCRdb to 2015 to 2018). About the investigation overall: In an earlier analysis of fewer than 750 of the donors, 250 to 300 Gb of sequence data and some 120 million unique TCR beta sequences from some 170 million T cells were reported. All discovery cohort repertoires had been generated using a single sequencing platform. HLA typing covered class I and class II loci at four-digit resolution. Genome-wide SNP genotypes for about 55% of the roughly 670 donors were used in a later genetic analysis, which treated that subset as a discovery cohort. The study combined high-throughput TCR immunosequencing, statistical association of individual TCRs with disease status, and machine learning to predict cytomegalovirus infection status. The aim of the study was to test whether cataloging public T cell receptors could identify signatures of past pathogen exposure. To decide whether each TCR beta V gene segment behaved as functional or pseudogenic, an earlier analysis of 587 of the donors relied on high-throughput TCR beta sequencing. The number of typed donors differed by locus: roughly 620-640 for A, B, C, DRB1 and DQB1; 522 for DQA1; 600 to 610 for DPA1; and 400 to 480 for DPB1. The later analysis used no new phenotypic data to find candidate immune exposures, relying instead on TCR beta sequences and their occurrence across donors. A handful of DR-DQ haplotypes were handled as single units for association and clustering because linkage in the cohort was strong. Of the roughly 400 genotyped donors, about 80% fell in the genetic ancestry cluster associated with self-reported Caucasian donors. Besides the first cohort of about 730 subjects, a separate validation cohort made up of around 120 different subjects was used. Alongside the repertoire data, information on donor age, sex, ethnicity and CMV serostatus was compiled. An early release covering roughly 600 HLA-typed donors comprised about 310 gigabases of sequencing data and around 80 million unique TCR sequences. Across approximately 400 genotyped donors of the cohort, an average of about 220,000 unique TCR beta nucleotide sequences per donor were sequenced, and about a sixth of those sequences were non-productive. The study used immunosequencing to profile the T cell repertoires of around 600 subjects and linked those repertoires to cytomegalovirus serostatus. In a later analysis, previously published TCR beta repertoires from 666 donors were re-analyzed and high-resolution HLA genotyping was added so that TCR occurrence patterns could be studied.

The cohort consisted of approximately 670 healthy bone marrow donors. At the time of sampling, every cohort member was nominally healthy, though immune exposures that went unrecorded were likely present. The donor was CMV seronegative and was included in the group of a few hundred seronegative cohort members. A peripheral blood sample was collected from each donor, and TCR beta sequencing was performed on peripheral blood mononuclear cells. Genomic DNA was extracted from the blood cell samples with the Qiagen DNeasy Blood Extraction Kit. For this clone: This clone's antigen is unknown. No base-level quality is on record; no much larger clone is a single base apart.

The research as a whole found: For the cohort, immune exposure information was limited to CMV serostatus. Linkage disequilibrium might explain the correlated functional status among segregating V segments, but an unknown experimental factor could not be ruled out. In vitro tests confirmed that a few of the cytomegalovirus-associated TCR beta chains recognize cytomegalovirus antigens. A later analysis reported that several top co-occurrence clusters appeared linked to parvovirus B19, influenza, CMV and Epstein-Barr virus. The study gave a list of about 170 TCR beta chains associated with cytomegalovirus. Broadly in line with IMGT annotations, most TCR beta V segments showed up in productive rearrangements about 90% or about 30% of the time in an earlier analysis of a few hundred of the donors. In a later analysis, HLA-associated TCR beta chains showed more clonal expansion and lower generation probabilities than non-associated chains that were equally common. At a false discovery rate of 0.05, a later analysis linked roughly 17,000 TCR beta sequences to specific HLA alleles. According to the authors, the approach could potentially be generalized to other disease states and immunological phenotypes. According to a later analysis, most CMV-associated TCR beta chains appeared to be HLA-restricted, and the HLA associations seemed to be driven largely by CMV exposure. Because counts were too low, about 18 rarely observed V segments, including chromosome 9 orphons, were left out of the earlier analysis of 500 to 650 of the donors. In a later genetic analysis, a missense DCLRE1C variant was associated with V-gene and J-gene trimming of TCR beta chains, and the association was replicated in an independent cohort. When HLA alleles, especially DR and DQ, strongly co-occurred, attributing TCR associations to individual alleles was difficult. A further reported finding was that TCR beta sequences accurately predicted the HLA-A and HLA-B alleles for most subjects in the first cohort. Cytomegalovirus status was reported to be diagnosed by the classifier with high specificity and sensitivity in both the original and validation cohorts. Presence/absence analyses assumed roughly uniform sequencing depth across donors, an assumption that may not hold. Most TCR sequences were observed very rarely across donors, whereas some public TCRs were present in many individuals. HLA typing was unavailable for some donors at each locus, so association tests used only the typed subset. In this cohort, only TCR beta chains were sequenced, and detectable features were limited by the absence of alpha or paired-chain data. According to a later genetic analysis, donors in an Asian-associated ancestry cluster had fewer N-insertions in productive TCRs than the approximately 650-donor mean. A cluster of highly shared sequence variants was judged likely to represent a technical artifact of the sequencing pipeline. A later analysis found that TCR association rates varied across HLA loci, with DRB1 alleles showing the most associated TCRs and HLA-C alleles the fewest.

The library relied on the immunoSEQ multiplex PCR assay. For the multiplex PCR, a mixture combining 60 forward primers for TCR Vbeta segments and 13 reverse primers for TCR Jbeta segments was used. The CDR3 region of rearranged TCR beta genes was amplified from genomic DNA by a multiplex PCR assay. The Illumina HiSeq System was used to sequence the amplified TCR beta libraries as 87-base-pair reads. The original methods were these. A later analysis counted about 76 million unique TCR beta chains across the approximately 700 repertoires, and around 12 million of these chains were shared by at least two donors. A nearest-neighbor algorithm error-corrected the raw reads and collapsed the reads into unique sequences, merging closely related sequences to remove PCR and sequencing errors. V, D and J gene segments were assigned by aligning CDR3 sequences to IMGT reference sequences. For a sequence to be retained, a match of at least six nucleotides was required to both a V gene segment and a J gene segment. A rearrangement was called productive if the CDR3 had no stop codons and remained in frame with V and J, and every other rearrangement was called non-productive. CDR3 was defined according to IMGT convention as the region running from the second conserved V-encoded cysteine to the conserved J-encoded phenylalanine. The earlier analysis of some 600 of the donors excluded sequences that lacked an unambiguous match to a single V gene segment. In an earlier analysis of approximately 590 of the donors, a V segment was called functional when productive rearrangements were above 56.7%, and segregating when the standard deviation between donors exceeded 5%. To diagnose cytomegalovirus status from the catalog of TCR beta chain sequences, a statistical classification framework was built. V and J gene assignment, in a later analysis, came from comparing TCR nucleotide sequences with IMGT/GENE-DB human TR gene sequences. In a later analysis, CDR3 sequences and most-parsimonious VDJ recombination scenarios were assigned using the TCRdist pipeline. A later analysis defined each TCR beta chain by its CDR3 amino acid sequence plus V-gene family, and excluded reads lacking a unique V-gene family. A later analysis removed 500 to 600 highly shared, low-generation-probability nucleotide sequences to deal with suspected cross-contamination and a sequencing artifact. A later analysis calculated a clonal expansion index for each public chain from normalized within-repertoire ranks of inferred template counts. A later analysis computed generation probabilities with a VDJ recombination model fitted to out-of-frame rearrangements, and checked the results against IGoR. A later analysis scored TCR-TCR, TCR-HLA and TCR-CMV co-occurrence with hypergeometric tests, applying a repertoire-size bias correction to TCR pairs. A later analysis estimated false discovery rates by permuting HLA or CMV assignments 20 times. A later analysis grouped co-occurring TCRs with DBSCAN, adding TCRdist sequence similarity when clustering within HLA-allele-positive subsets. Co-occurrence clustering excluded repertoires with fewer than 30,000 or more than 120,000 public chains, plus five with anomalous nucleotide sharing. The table was pulled from immuneACCESS by TCRdb, which kept in-frame rearrangements only. Such tables lose some clones; where checked, under half of the loss comes from unresolved V genes, and the rest has no known cause. V and J calls and clone size come straight from that table; D and trimming were deduced from the DNA. Recorded for this sample are 99,000 or so clones; about four fifths of them occurred a single time. Jointly, the top ten make up around 1.3% of the sample.

Sequences were obtained from PBMCs. The source of this sequence is a man between 35 and 55 years old in good health and CMV-seronegative.

The nucleotides are TGTGCCAGCAGCTTGGGACCCGGGACAGGGCCCACACAGCCCCAGCATTTT. Its amino acids are CASSLGPGTGPTQPQHF. The rearrangement combines TRBV5-4 with TRBJ1-5, with TRBD1 identical over 9 junction bases. As encoded in the germline V gene (reference sequence), CDR1 is SGHNT while CDR2 is YYREEE. Trimming leaves V shorter by 0 bases and J shorter by 7 bases, with the junction holding 11 bases beyond the gene matches. Including the terminal cysteine and phenylalanine, the CDR3 comprises 17 residues. The retained sequence is limited to the CDR3, 51 bases, with the frame set at the first base. The entire variable domain, with the stretches around the CDR3 drawn from the reference TRBV5-4 and TRBJ1-5 proteins, is ETGVTQSPTHLIKTRGQQVTLRCSSQSGHNTVSWYQQALGQGPQFIFQYYREEENGRGNFPPRFSGLQFPNYSSELNVNALELDDSALYLCASSLGPGTGPTQPQHFGDGTRLSIL.